The clone carrying this T cell receptor (beta chain) was seen only a few times. The antigen remains unidentified. The source of the sample is a study of beta chain features in type 1 diabetes. Broader study findings: For Type 1 diabetes patients, all four CD4+ subsets carried TCRB CDR3s that were moderately but significantly shorter.

Via the markers CD45RO/CCR7/CD25/CD127/CD95/CD27, stem cell-like memory, regulatory, central memory and naive CD4+ cells were sorted. This CDR3 contains 15 residues. Per germline, CDR1 LGHNA and CDR2 YNFKEQ. Germline trimming cut 4 bases from V and 5 bases from J; bases unmatched to any gene: 9. Expressed TCRB transcripts were sequenced, since all the RNA that had been isolated was reverse transcribed. An average approximately 3.3 million reads came from naive, central memory and regulatory T cell samples. Profiling relied on immunoSEQ multiplex PCR, and the TCRdb table lists in-frame clones only, not all of them. The top ten hold around 0.05% of the sample, which has more than 350,000 clones, roughly 11% seen once.

The sequenced sample was naive CD4+ T cells from blood. The V and J genes are TRBV4-2 and TRBJ2-5; TRBD2 aligns across 8 bases. This TCR came from a woman younger than 35 in good health. The CDR3 nucleotides read TGTGCCAGCAGCCCTCATAGCGGGGCCCGGGAGACCCAGTACTTC. Translated: CASSPHSGARETQYF.